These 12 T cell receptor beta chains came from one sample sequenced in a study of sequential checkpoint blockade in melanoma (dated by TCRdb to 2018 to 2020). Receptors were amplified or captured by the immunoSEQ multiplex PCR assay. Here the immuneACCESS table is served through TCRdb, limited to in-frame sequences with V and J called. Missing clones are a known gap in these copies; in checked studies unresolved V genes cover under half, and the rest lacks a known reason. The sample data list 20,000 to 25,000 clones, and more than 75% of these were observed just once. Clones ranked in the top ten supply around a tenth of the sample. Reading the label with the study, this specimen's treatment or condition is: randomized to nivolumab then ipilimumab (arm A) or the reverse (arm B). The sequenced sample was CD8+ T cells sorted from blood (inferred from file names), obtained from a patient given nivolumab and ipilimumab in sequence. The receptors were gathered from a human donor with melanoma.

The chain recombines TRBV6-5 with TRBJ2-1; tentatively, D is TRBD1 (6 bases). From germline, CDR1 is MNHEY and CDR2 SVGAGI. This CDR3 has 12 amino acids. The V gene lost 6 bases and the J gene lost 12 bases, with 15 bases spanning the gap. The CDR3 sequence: CASSKDTGLQFF. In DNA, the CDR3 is TGTGCCAGCAGCAAGGATACAGGGTTGCAGTTCTTC.

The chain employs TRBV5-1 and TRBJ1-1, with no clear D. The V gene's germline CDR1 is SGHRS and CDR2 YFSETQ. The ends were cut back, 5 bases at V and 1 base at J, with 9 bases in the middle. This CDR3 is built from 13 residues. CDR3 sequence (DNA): TGCGCCAGCAGGGAGGCCTCGAACACTGAAGCTTTCTTT. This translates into CASREASNTEAFF.

In nucleotides, the CDR3 is TGTGCCAGCAGCCCGCAAAGCGGGAGCTCCTACGAGCAGTACTTC. Amino acids: CASSPQSGSSYEQYF. The rearrangement links TRBV9 to TRBJ2-7; 8 positions match TRBD2. Germline-derived CDR1 and CDR2 are SGDLS and YYNGEE. V was pared by 4 bases and J by 0 bases, with 6 bases of the junction left unmatched. CDR3 length: 15 residues.

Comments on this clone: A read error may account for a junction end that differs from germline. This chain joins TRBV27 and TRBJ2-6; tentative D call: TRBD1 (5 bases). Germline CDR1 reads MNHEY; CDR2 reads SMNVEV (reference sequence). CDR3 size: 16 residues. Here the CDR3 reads CTSSSRVGSGANVLTF. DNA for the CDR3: TGTACCAGCAGTTCCAGGGTGGGCTCTGGGGCCAACGTCCTGACTTTC.

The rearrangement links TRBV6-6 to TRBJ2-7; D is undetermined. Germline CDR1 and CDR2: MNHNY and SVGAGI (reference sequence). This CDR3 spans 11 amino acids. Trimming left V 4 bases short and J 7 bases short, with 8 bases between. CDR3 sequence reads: CASSSQREQYF. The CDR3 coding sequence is TGTGCCAGCAGTTCCCAGCGTGAGCAGTACTTC.

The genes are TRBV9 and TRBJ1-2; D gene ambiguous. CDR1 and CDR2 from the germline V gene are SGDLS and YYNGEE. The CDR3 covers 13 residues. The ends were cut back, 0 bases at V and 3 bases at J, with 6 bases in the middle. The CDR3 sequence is CASSVVADYGYTF. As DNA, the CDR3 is TGTGCCAGCAGCGTAGTGGCAGACTATGGCTACACCTTC.

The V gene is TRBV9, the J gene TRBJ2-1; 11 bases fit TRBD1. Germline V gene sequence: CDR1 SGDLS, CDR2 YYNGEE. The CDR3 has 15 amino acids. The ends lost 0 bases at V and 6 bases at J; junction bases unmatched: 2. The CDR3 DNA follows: TGTGCCAGCAGCGTAGGGGGGACAGGGGGCAATGAGCAGTTCTTC. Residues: CASSVGGTGGNEQFF. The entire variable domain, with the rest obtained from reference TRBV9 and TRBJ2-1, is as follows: DSGVTQTPKHLITATGQRVTLRCSPRSGDLSVYWYQQSLDQGLQFLIQYYNGEERAKGNILERFSAQQFPDLHSELNLSSLELGDSALYFCASSVGGTGGNEQFFGPGTRLTVL.

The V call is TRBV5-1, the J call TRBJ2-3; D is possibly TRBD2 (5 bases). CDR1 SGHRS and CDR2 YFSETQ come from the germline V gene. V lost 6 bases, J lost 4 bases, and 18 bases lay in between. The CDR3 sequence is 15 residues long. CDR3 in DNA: TGCGCCAGCAATGGTGGGAAATTCGGGGCAGATACGCAGTATTTT. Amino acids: CASNGGKFGADTQYF.

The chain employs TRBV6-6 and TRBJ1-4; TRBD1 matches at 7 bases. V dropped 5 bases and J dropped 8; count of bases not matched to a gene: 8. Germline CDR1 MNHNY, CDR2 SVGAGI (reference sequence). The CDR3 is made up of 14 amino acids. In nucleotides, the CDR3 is TGTGCCAGCAGTCCCGACAGGGCGAGAGAAAAACTGTTTTTT. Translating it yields CASSPDRAREKLFF.

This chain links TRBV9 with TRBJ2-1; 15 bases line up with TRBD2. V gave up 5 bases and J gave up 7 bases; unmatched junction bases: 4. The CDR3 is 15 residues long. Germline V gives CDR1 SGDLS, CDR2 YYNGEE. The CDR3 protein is CASRSGTSGGNEQFF. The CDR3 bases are TGTGCCAGCAGGAGCGGGACTAGCGGGGGGAATGAGCAGTTCTTC.

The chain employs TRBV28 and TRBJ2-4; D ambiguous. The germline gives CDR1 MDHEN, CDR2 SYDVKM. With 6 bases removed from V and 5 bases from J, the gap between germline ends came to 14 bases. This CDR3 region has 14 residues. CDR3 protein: CASRRDTIQNIQYF. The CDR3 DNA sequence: TGTGCCAGCAGAAGAGACACCATTCAAAACATTCAGTACTTC. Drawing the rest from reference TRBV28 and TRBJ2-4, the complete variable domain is DVKVTQSSRYLVKRTGEKVFLECVQDMDHENMFWYRQDPGLGLRLIYFSYDVKMKEKGDIPEGYSVSREKKERFSLILESASTNQTSMYLCASRRDTIQNIQYFGAGTRLSVL.

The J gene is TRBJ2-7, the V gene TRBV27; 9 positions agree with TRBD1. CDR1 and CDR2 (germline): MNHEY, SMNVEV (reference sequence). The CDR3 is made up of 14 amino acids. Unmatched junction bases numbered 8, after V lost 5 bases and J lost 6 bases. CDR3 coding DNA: TGTGCCAGCAGTGACGGACAGGGGTCGGGCGAGCAGTACTTC. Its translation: CASSDGQGSGEQYF.